The following is a T cell receptor (beta chain) sequence with its context. Its cognate antigen is unknown. This sample is part of a study of T cell repertoires in cytomegalovirus infection. At the level of the study: Matching HLA type, along with CMV infection, was indicated by public TCR beta signatures.

TCRdb redid the calling of the reads with MiXCR, one entry per CDR3 protein. The table has about 180,000 distinct CDR3 sequences, about a sixth seen once; the top ten hold approximately 25%. Study findings and constraints: Accumulated public TCR beta family frequency recognized individuals carrying CMV together with the relevant HLA. Ex vivo, HLA-C-restricted CMV-specific TCR beta clonotypes prevailed over the rest of the response.

Specimen: CD8+ T cells from PBMCs. The sequence was collected from a human donor in good health (CMV status not recorded). Some clones in this sample may be carry-over from other donors' samples.

This chain's CDR3 is CASSETPTHGYTF. CDR3 DNA: TGTGCCAGCAGCGAGACACCTACGCATGGCTACACCTTC. The rearrangement uses TRBV7-9 and TRBJ1-2; D remains unclear. The CDR3 consists of 13 residues. CDR1 is SEHNR, CDR2 FQNEAQ, per germline (reference sequence). Trimming cost V 5 bases and J 6 bases, with 13 bases left between them.